A single sample gave rise to the 14 T cell receptor beta chains below, sequenced in a study of cytomegalovirus exposure and HLA in healthy donors. With 60 Vbeta and 13 Jbeta primers, the PCR was carried out. The repertoire was sequenced with immunoSEQ multiplex PCR; TCRdb's copy has only in-frame clones and lacks some. The profile shows about 110,000 clones, approximately 70% of them singletons. The sample taken for sequencing was PBMCs. The source is a man between 25 and 39 years old in good health and CMV-seropositive.

In DNA form, the CDR3 reads TGTGCCAGCAGCCTTGACTGGGGCGGAGAGACCCAGTACTTC. Translated, it gives CASSLDWGGETQYF. This chain uses TRBV2 with TRBJ2-5; D perhaps matches TRBD1 (5 bases). V was trimmed by 6 bases and J by 4 bases, leaving 15 bases between them. There are 14 residues in the CDR3. Germline V gene data show CDR1 as SNHLY and CDR2 as FYNNEI.

This clone has more than one count but fewer than ten. This chain connects TRBV4-1 to TRBJ1-3; 9 nucleotides agree with TRBD1. The germline gives CDR1 MGHRA, CDR2 YSYEKL. V lost 8 bases, J lost 5 bases, and 1 base stayed unmatched. CDR3 length: 12 amino acids. CDR3 region: CASGQGRNTIYF. CDR3 in DNA: TGCGCCAGCGGACAGGGGAGAAACACCATATATTTT.

The gene calls are TRBV6-5 and TRBJ2-3, with a weak D call TRBD2 (5 bases). CDR3 length equals 14 residues. Germline V gives CDR1 MNHEY, CDR2 SVGAGI. Deletions cut 4 bases from V and 4 bases from J, with 12 bases between. CDR3 residues: CASSSVAGPDTQYF. In nucleotides, the CDR3 is TGTGCCAGCAGTTCAGTCGCGGGCCCAGATACGCAGTATTTT.

The chain is built from TRBV18 and TRBJ2-3; TRBD1 is a possible D gene (7 bases). Germline V gene sequence: CDR1 KGHSH, CDR2 LQKENI. V lost 0 bases and J 1 base, leaving 8 bases between the germline ends. CDR3 length: 15 residues. CDR3 loop: CASSPPRGGTDTQYF. The CDR3 coding sequence is TGTGCCAGCTCACCACCCAGGGGGGGCACAGATACGCAGTATTTT.

The rearrangement links TRBV19 to TRBJ1-4; D not certain. This CDR3 has 14 amino acids. Trimming stripped 5 bases from V and 5 bases from J, with 12 bases between. Per germline, CDR1 LNHDA and CDR2 SQIVND (reference sequence). Here the CDR3 DNA reads TGTGCCAGTAGTCCCCAGACGGGGAATGAAAAACTGTTTTTT. The encoded protein is CASSPQTGNEKLFF.

A few counts support this clone. The CDR3 DNA sequence: TGTGCCAGCAGCCAATTGGCCAATGAGCAGTTCTTC. Its protein product is CASSQLANEQFF. The gene calls are TRBV4-2 and TRBJ2-1; D unclear. The germline V gene encodes CDR1 LGHNA and CDR2 YNFKEQ. The CDR3 is 12 residues long. V was trimmed by 2 bases and J by 6 bases, leaving 5 bases between them.

This clone was detected a few times. V and J are TRBV25-1 and TRBJ1-1, with 7 bases identical to TRBD1. The germline CDR1 and CDR2 sequences are MGHDK and SYGVNS. This CDR3 spans 15 amino acids. The trim removed 4 bases at V and 5 bases at J, leaving 10 bases unmatched. CDR3 residues: CASSVPQQGRTEAFF. CDR3 nucleotides: TGTGCCAGCAGTGTCCCCCAACAGGGGAGGACTGAAGCTTTCTTT.

This chain uses TRBV6-5 with TRBJ2-6; D is ambiguous. The CDR3 has 15 residues. Germline CDR1 MNHEY, CDR2 SVGAGI. V dropped 0 bases and J dropped 0 bases, with 3 bases sitting between them. The CDR3 is CASSYSSSGANVLTF. The CDR3 nucleotides are TGTGCCAGCAGTTACTCGAGCTCTGGGGCCAACGTCCTGACTTTC.

This clone was observed a handful of times. The chain recombines TRBV25-1 with TRBJ1-3; D perhaps matches TRBD1 (6 bases). Trimming shortened V by 0 bases and J by 4 bases, and 19 bases separated the two germline ends. The CDR3 sequence is 18 residues long. CDR1 is MGHDK, CDR2 SYGVNS, per germline. The CDR3 DNA reads TGTGCCAGCAGTGAATATAGACAACGGGGGGCGCAAGGAAACACCATATATTTT. Amino acid sequence: CASSEYRQRGAQGNTIYF.

The chain couples TRBV6-6 to TRBJ1-1, with unresolved D. This CDR3 region has 14 residues. Germline V gene data show CDR1 as MNHNY and CDR2 as SVGAGI (reference sequence). Trimming took 0 bases from V and 0 from J, leaving 5 bases between them. CDR3 sequence reads: CASSYSYMNTEAFF. CDR3 DNA sequence: TGTGCCAGCAGTTACTCTTACATGAACACTGAAGCTTTCTTT.

The V gene is TRBV18, the J gene TRBJ2-7, with D uncertain. V lost 2 bases to trimming and J lost 0 bases, with 8 bases between them. The CDR3 has 14 residues. Per germline, CDR1 KGHSH and CDR2 LQKENI. CDR3 sequence reads: CASSPRSSSYEQYF. The CDR3 coding sequence is TGTGCCAGCTCACCAAGGAGCAGCTCCTACGAGCAGTACTTC.

The rearrangement uses TRBV6-6 and TRBJ2-1; possibly TRBD1 for D (6 bases). Trimming removed 2 bases from V and 4 bases from J, with 12 bases in between. The CDR3 is made up of 15 amino acids. Germline values: CDR1 MNHNY, CDR2 SVGAGI (reference sequence). As DNA, the CDR3 is TGTGCCAGCAGTTACCTTGGACAGATTTACAATGAGCAGTTCTTC. This encodes CASSYLGQIYNEQFF.

This chain joins TRBV18 and TRBJ1-1; 10 bases map to TRBD1. Germline CDR1 KGHSH, CDR2 LQKENI. The length of the CDR3 is 15 residues. V dropped 5 bases and J dropped 6; count of bases not matched to a gene: 9. The CDR3 region has the DNA TGTGCCAGCTCATCGGGACAGGGGTTTCTCGCTGAAGCTTTCTTT. Amino acid sequence: CASSSGQGFLAEAFF.

The chain has TRBV30 and TRBJ1-1; D is possibly TRBD1 (5 bases). The CDR3 has 12 residues. V was shortened by 3 bases and J by 7 bases, with 12 bases between the two germline ends. Germline V gene data show CDR1 as GTSNPN and CDR2 as SVGIG (reference sequence). The CDR3 sequence is CAWSPTDIEAFF. In nucleotides, the CDR3 is TGTGCCTGGAGCCCGACAGATATTGAAGCTTTCTTT.